The 8 T cell receptor beta chains presented below share a single source sample, sequenced in a study of cytotoxic CD8 clonotypes in ibrutinib-treated CLL. Profiling relied on immunoSEQ multiplex PCR, and the TCRdb table lists in-frame clones only, not all of them. Of some 150,000 clones in the sample, roughly 80% are singletons; the top ten hold less than 30%. The sample consisted of PBMCs, taken after 12 months of ibrutinib treatment. The receptors shown here come from a human donor with chronic lymphocytic leukemia.

The chain employs TRBV7-2 and TRBJ2-2, with 10 positions matching TRBD1. Germline lookup yields CDR1 SGHTA and CDR2 FQGNSA. V lost 1 base, J lost 5 bases, and 7 bases stayed unmatched. This CDR3 has 17 amino acids. CDR3 sequence reads: CASSLVAGTGDTGELFF. The CDR3, as DNA: TGTGCCAGCAGCTTAGTTGCTGGGACAGGGGATACCGGGGAGCTGTTTTTT.

This clone occurred once. At one boundary the junction diverges from the germline segment, which might be a read error. The chain is built from TRBV11-2 and TRBJ2-7; weak D call: TRBD1 (5 bases). CDR3 length: 12 residues. Germline lookup yields CDR1 SGHAT and CDR2 FQNNGV. The CDR3 spells CASSIPLRTIDF. The CDR3 nucleotides are TGTGCCAGCAGCATACCGCTGCGGACAATCGACTTC.

This chain connects TRBV28 to TRBJ2-2; D gene unclear. The V end was cut by 4 bases, the J end by 6 bases, with 21 bases between. Germline V gene data show CDR1 as MDHEN and CDR2 as SYDVKM. The CDR3 length is 17 residues. The CDR3 DNA reads TGTGCCAGCAGTTCACCCCTTTCGCTAGGGATAGCCGGGGAGCTGTTTTTT. It is translated as CASSSPLSLGIAGELFF.

CDR3 nucleotides: TGCGCCAGCAGCCAAGATAGTGGGCGATCCGGGTCCTACGAGCAGTACTTC. Translating gives CASSQDSGRSGSYEQYF. The chain uses TRBV4-1 and TRBJ2-7; D is unclear. Trimming stripped 0 bases from V and 1 base from J, with 16 bases between. The CDR3 has 17 amino acids. CDR1 is MGHRA and CDR2 is YSYEKL in the germline V gene.

The chain employs TRBV27 and TRBJ2-1; D is unclear. CDR3 length equals 13 residues. Trimming took off 5 bases at V and 6 bases at J, with 11 bases between the two ends. The germline gives CDR1 MNHEY, CDR2 SMNVEV (reference sequence). The CDR3: CASSKMTGNEQFF. In nucleotides, the CDR3 is TGTGCCAGCAGTAAGATGACTGGCAATGAGCAGTTCTTC.

The chain couples TRBV11-1 to TRBJ2-6, with TRBD1 as a possible D gene (5 bases). The CDR3 is 16 residues long. The germline CDR1 and CDR2 sequences are SGHAT and FQDESV (reference sequence). Trimming shortened V by 3 bases and J by 0 bases, and 9 bases separated the two germline ends. Here the CDR3 DNA reads TGTGCCAGCAGCTTTCTAGGACACTCTGGGGCCAACGTCCTGACTTTC. Translation gives CASSFLGHSGANVLTF.

This chain uses TRBV6-5 with TRBJ2-2; no clear D gene. Germline V gives CDR1 MNHEY, CDR2 SVGAGI. The CDR3 totals 15 residues. Trimming took 6 bases from V and 1 from J, leaving 12 bases between them. CDR3 residues: CASRNQKWNTGELFF. The CDR3 DNA reads TGTGCCAGCAGAAACCAGAAGTGGAACACCGGGGAGCTGTTTTTT.

The gene calls are TRBV2 and TRBJ2-7; TRBD2 might be the D (7 bases). V lost 7 bases and J lost 6, with 13 bases in between. The germline CDR1 and CDR2 sequences are SNHLY and FYNNEI. This CDR3 comprises 12 residues. CDR3 DNA sequence: TGTGCCAGCATCGGGGGGCGTCGCGAGCAGTACTTC. Encoded protein: CASIGGRREQYF.